This passage covers 15 T cell receptor beta chains from one sample sequenced in a study of blood T cell repertoires in COVID-19. Sequenced by immunoSEQ multiplex PCR; TCRdb stores in-frame clones only, minus some. The sample consists of under 250,000 clones, under 90% of them appearing once. Sequenced: peripheral blood. These receptors were collected from a woman of 80 years or more with acute or convalescent COVID-19.

The rearrangement links TRBV6-5 to TRBJ1-1, with D possibly matching TRBD1 (6 bases). Trimming pared 7 bases from V and 1 base from J, leaving 10 bases between. The length of the CDR3 is 13 residues. CDR1 and CDR2 from the germline V gene are MNHEY and SVGAGI. The CDR3 region has the DNA TGTGCCAGCACCCCACAGGGGAACACTGAAGCTTTCTTT. Translated, it gives CASTPQGNTEAFF.

This clone appeared a few times. The chain couples TRBV4-1 to TRBJ1-2; D uncertain. In germline, CDR1 is MGHRA, CDR2 YSYEKL. This CDR3 contains 15 residues. V was trimmed by 0 bases and J by 2 bases, leaving 10 bases between them. The CDR3 reads CASSQDWPQNYGYTF. CDR3 sequence (DNA): TGCGCCAGCAGCCAAGATTGGCCGCAAAACTATGGCTACACCTTC.

About this clone: Mismatch with germline at one junction end may stem from a read error. The J gene is TRBJ1-1, the V gene TRBV2; 7 bases map to TRBD1. The CDR3 has 14 amino acids. The germline gives CDR1 SNHLY, CDR2 FYNNEI. Here the CDR3 DNA reads TGTGCCAGCAGTGAAGGACAGGGTTATGCTGAGGCTTTCTTT. Its protein is CASSEGQGYAEAFF.

This clone showed up just once. This chain joins TRBV30 and TRBJ1-1, with unresolved D. Germline CDR1 is GTSNPN and CDR2 is SVGIG (reference sequence). The ends were cut back, 5 bases at V and 11 bases at J, with 15 bases in the middle. The CDR3 covers 11 residues. The CDR3 sequence: CAWDPGFRAFF. The CDR3 coding sequence is TGTGCCTGGGATCCCGGGTTCCGGGCTTTCTTT. The full variable domain, its missing parts supplied by reference TRBV30 and TRBJ1-1, is SQTIHQWPATLVQPVGSPLSLECTVEGTSNPNLYWYRQAAGRGLQLLFYSVGIGQISSEVPQNLSASRPQDRQFILSSKKLLLSDSGFYLCAWDPGFRAFFGQGTRLTVV.

The chain uses TRBV6-4 and TRBJ1-1; D is ambiguous. Trimming stripped 4 bases from V and 3 bases from J, with 12 bases between. Per the germline V gene, CDR1 is MRHNA and CDR2 is SNTAGT. This CDR3 spans 14 amino acids. In DNA, the CDR3 is TGTGCCAGCAGTGTCTCCTACCGGGACACTGAAGCTTTCTTT. Translated, it gives CASSVSYRDTEAFF.

This clone was found many times. This chain joins TRBV4-3 and TRBJ1-6; tentative D call: TRBD1 (5 bases). CDR1 LGHNA and CDR2 YSLEER come from the germline V gene. V lost 1 base, J lost 7 bases, and 14 bases lay in between. The CDR3 is 16 residues long. CDR3 sequence reads: CASSQGGGARNSPLHF. CDR3 DNA sequence: TGCGCCAGCAGCCAAGGGGGAGGGGCTAGGAATTCACCCCTCCACTTT.

V gene TRBV19 combines with J gene TRBJ1-1; a weak D match, TRBD1 (6 bases). V dropped 7 bases and J dropped 2 bases, with 17 bases sitting between them. This CDR3 has 15 residues. Per the germline V gene, CDR1 is LNHDA and CDR2 is SQIVND (reference sequence). The CDR3 DNA sequence: TGTGCCAGTAAGGGGGGGGCAGTAACTAACACTGAAGCTTTCTTT. It is translated as CASKGGAVTNTEAFF.

A single count supports this clone. V gene TRBV4-3 combines with J gene TRBJ1-2, with D maybe TRBD1 (6 bases). The CDR3 contains 15 residues. Germline V lookup: CDR1 LGHNA, CDR2 YSLEER. V was shortened by 0 bases and J by 5 bases, with 13 bases between the two germline ends. Written as DNA, the CDR3 is TGCGCCAGCAGCCAAGATACAGGGAGCACTTATGGCTACACCTTC. It translates to CASSQDTGSTYGYTF.

V usage is TRBV2 and J usage is TRBJ1-5; D remains ambiguous. The CDR3 is 12 residues long. CDR1 is SNHLY and CDR2 is FYNNEI in the germline V gene. Trimming pared 8 bases from V and 4 bases from J, leaving 9 bases between. The CDR3 nucleotides are TGTGCCAGCTCTAACAGTAATCAGCCCCAGCATTTT. Translation: CASSNSNQPQHF.

The chain combines TRBV6-5 with TRBJ2-5; perhaps TRBD2 as D (6 bases). The CDR3 spans 15 residues. V lost 7 bases and J 5 bases, leaving 20 bases between the germline ends. From germline, CDR1 is MNHEY and CDR2 SVGAGI. The CDR3 loop reads CASTLGVGGRETQYF. The CDR3 nucleotides read TGTGCCAGCACTTTAGGAGTGGGGGGACGGGAGACCCAGTACTTC.

The CDR3 here is CASSSSRSREQFF. CDR3 DNA: TGTGCCAGCAGCTCCTCACGAAGCCGCGAGCAGTTCTTC. The chain recombines TRBV7-2 with TRBJ2-1; D call uncertain. The CDR3 runs 13 residues. Looked up from germline, CDR1 is SGHTA and CDR2 is FQGNSA. With 4 bases removed from V and 10 bases from J, the gap between germline ends came to 14 bases.

The CDR3 spells CASSSRLAGTTGELFF. CDR3 nucleotide sequence: TGTGCCAGCAGCTCAAGACTAGCGGGGACCACCGGGGAGCTGTTTTTT. This rearrangement joins TRBV7-3 to TRBJ2-2; the match to TRBD2 covers 11 bases. The CDR3 has 16 residues. The V segment lost 4 bases and the J segment 4 bases; nucleotides outside the gene matches: 5. CDR1 SGHTA and CDR2 FQGTGA come from the germline V gene.

The chain carries TRBV6-5 and TRBJ2-2; 10 bases are a match to TRBD1. The CDR3 is 14 residues long. Germline CDR1 MNHEY, CDR2 SVGAGI. The V segment lost 8 bases and the J segment 0 bases; nucleotides outside the gene matches: 0. The CDR3 bases are TGTGCCAGCGGACAGGGGGCGAACACCGGGGAGCTGTTTTTT. Amino acid sequence: CASGQGANTGELFF.

The V and J genes are TRBV2 and TRBJ2-1; 8 nucleotides align to TRBD2. J lost 6 bases, V lost 7 bases, and 11 bases had no gene match. The germline gives CDR1 SNHLY, CDR2 FYNNEI. CDR3 length: 15 residues. The CDR3 region has the DNA TGTGCCAGCACCGCGGGAGGACTAGTGGCCAATGAGCAGTTCTTC. As protein: CASTAGGLVANEQFF.

The chain is built from TRBV9 and TRBJ2-3; TRBD2 matches 13 bases. The CDR3 length is 17 residues. Per germline, CDR1 SGDLS and CDR2 YYNGEE. Trimming at V came to 0 bases and at J to 5 bases, leaving 6 bases not matched to a gene. Here the CDR3 DNA reads TGTGCCAGCAGCGTAGGACGACTAGCGGGGGGTCTAGATACGCAGTATTTT. It is translated as CASSVGRLAGGLDTQYF.